This TCR beta chain was found in a study of blood T cell repertoires in COVID-19. About the research overall: Acute and convalescent COVID-19 specimens originated in the United States, Italy and Spain. The cDNA or gDNA used as material had been derived from T cells, B-cell-depleted T cells, or PBMCs.

Trimming cost V 3 bases and J 1 base; bases outside gene matches: 2. This CDR3 has 15 residues. Germline V gene data show CDR1 as SGHVS and CDR2 as FQNEAQ. In the study's own analysis: Reference gene primer amplification gave estimated nucleated cell counts. The table came from immunoSEQ multiplex PCR; TCRdb's copy has only in-frame clones and leaves some out. The D gene and trimming were derived from the DNA, and the V and J assignments and clone size from that table. The table has 200,000 to 250,000 clones, roughly 80% seen once; the top ten hold 5% to 7%. The TCR comes from a woman aged 60-70 years with active or convalescent COVID-19. Sequenced sample: peripheral blood. The rearrangement links TRBV7-8 to TRBJ2-2; the match to TRBD1 covers 7 bases. The CDR3 DNA sequence: TGTGCCAGCAGCTTGGACAGGCTGAACACCGGGGAGCTGTTTTTT. This translates into CASSLDRLNTGELFF.